This TCR beta chain was obtained from a study of blood T cell repertoires in COVID-19. Overall study: T cells, B-cell-depleted T cells, or PBMCs provided the cDNA or gDNA that served as material.

Germline CDR1 and CDR2: KGHSH and LQKENI. This CDR3 contains 17 residues. V shed 3 bases, J shed 0 bases, and the junction held 10 bases outside the gene matches. Measured with immunoSEQ multiplex PCR; TCRdb has only the in-frame clones, and not every one. There are about 260,000 clones in the sample; 90% occur only once, and around 0.87% lies in the top ten. Those who participated ranged in age from roughly 18 to 100 years and resided in under 25 US areas. A PCR-confirmed or clinician-diagnosed COVID-19 case had contacted exposed participants within 2 weeks of entry. This clonotype originated in a man aged 45 to 65 who had been exposed to COVID-19. The V call is TRBV18, the J call TRBJ2-7; 8 positions match TRBD2. The specimen was PBMCs or T cells enriched from blood (not recorded which). The CDR3 nucleotides are TGTGCCAGCTCACCCGGTGAACTAGCGGCAAGCTCCTACGAGCAGTACTTC. Its protein product is CASSPGELAASSYEQYF.